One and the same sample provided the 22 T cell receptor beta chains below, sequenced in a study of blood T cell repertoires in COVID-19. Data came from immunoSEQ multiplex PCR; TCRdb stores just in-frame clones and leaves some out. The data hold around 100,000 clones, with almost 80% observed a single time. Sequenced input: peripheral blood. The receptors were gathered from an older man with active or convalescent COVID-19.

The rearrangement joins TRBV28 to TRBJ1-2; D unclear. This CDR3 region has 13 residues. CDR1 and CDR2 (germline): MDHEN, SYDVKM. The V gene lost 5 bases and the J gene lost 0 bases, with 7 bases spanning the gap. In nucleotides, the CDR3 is TGTGCCAGCAGTCGACTGCCTAACTATGGCTACACCTTC. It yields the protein CASSRLPNYGYTF.

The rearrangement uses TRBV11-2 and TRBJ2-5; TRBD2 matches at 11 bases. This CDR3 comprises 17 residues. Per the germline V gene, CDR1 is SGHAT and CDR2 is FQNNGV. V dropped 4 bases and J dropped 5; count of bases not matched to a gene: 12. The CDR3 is CASSSPRSGRADETQYF. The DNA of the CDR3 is TGTGCCAGCAGCTCCCCTCGTAGCGGGAGGGCCGATGAGACCCAGTACTTC.

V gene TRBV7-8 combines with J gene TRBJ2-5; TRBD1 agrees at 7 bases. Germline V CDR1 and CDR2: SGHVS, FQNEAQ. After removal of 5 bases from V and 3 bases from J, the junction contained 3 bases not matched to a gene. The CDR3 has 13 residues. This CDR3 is CASSVDREETQYF. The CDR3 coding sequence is TGTGCCAGCAGCGTCGACAGGGAAGAGACCCAGTACTTC.

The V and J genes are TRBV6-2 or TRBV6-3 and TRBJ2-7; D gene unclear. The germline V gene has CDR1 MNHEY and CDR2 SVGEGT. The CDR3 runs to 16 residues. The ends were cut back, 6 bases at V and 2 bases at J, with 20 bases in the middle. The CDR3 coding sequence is TGTGCCAGCAGCCCTACACAAAAAACAGCAACCTACGAGCAGTACTTC. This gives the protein CASSPTQKTATYEQYF.

The CDR3 coding sequence is TGTGCCAGCAGCATTAAGACAGGGGGCGATGAAAAACTGTTTTTT. It is translated as CASSIKTGGDEKLFF. The genes are TRBV7-9 and TRBJ1-4; 10 bases map to TRBD1. This CDR3 has 15 amino acids. The germline V gene has CDR1 SEHNR and CDR2 FQNEAQ (reference sequence). V lost 5 bases, J lost 6 bases, and 6 bases stayed unmatched.

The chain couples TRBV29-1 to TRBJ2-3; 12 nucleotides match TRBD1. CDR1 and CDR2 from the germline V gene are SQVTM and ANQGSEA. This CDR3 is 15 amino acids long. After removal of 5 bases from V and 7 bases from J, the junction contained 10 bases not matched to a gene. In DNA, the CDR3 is TGCAGCGTTCCAACCGGGACAGGGGGCTCGAATACGCAGTATTTT. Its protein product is CSVPTGTGGSNTQYF.

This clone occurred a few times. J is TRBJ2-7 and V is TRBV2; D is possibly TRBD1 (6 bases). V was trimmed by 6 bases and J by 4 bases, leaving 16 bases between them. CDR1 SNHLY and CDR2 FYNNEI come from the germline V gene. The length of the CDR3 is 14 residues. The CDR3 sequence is CASRGHPPSYEQYF. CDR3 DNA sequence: TGTGCCAGCAGGGGACACCCACCATCTTACGAGCAGTACTTC.

In DNA form, the CDR3 reads TGTGCCAGCAGTACTCAGGGGGCCGCAGGGGAGCTGTTTTTT. It yields the protein CASSTQGAAGELFF. This chain connects TRBV6-5 to TRBJ2-2; 8 positions agree with TRBD1. The CDR3 has 14 amino acids. Trimming took 5 bases from V and 8 from J; bases not matched to a gene: 7. CDR1 is MNHEY and CDR2 is SVGAGI in the germline V gene.

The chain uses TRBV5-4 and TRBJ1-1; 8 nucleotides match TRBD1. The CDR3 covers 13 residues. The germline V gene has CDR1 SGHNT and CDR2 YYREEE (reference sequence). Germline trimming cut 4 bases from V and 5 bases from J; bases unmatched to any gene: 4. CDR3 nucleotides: TGTGCCAGCAGCGACAGGGGTCGGACTGAAGCTTTCTTT. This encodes CASSDRGRTEAFF.

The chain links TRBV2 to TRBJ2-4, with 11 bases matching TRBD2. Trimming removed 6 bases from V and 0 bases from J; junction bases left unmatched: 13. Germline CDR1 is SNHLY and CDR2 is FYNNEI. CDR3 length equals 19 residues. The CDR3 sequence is CASSQPGTSGNQAKNIQYF. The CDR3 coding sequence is TGTGCCAGCAGCCAGCCCGGGACTAGCGGCAACCAAGCCAAAAACATTCAGTACTTC.

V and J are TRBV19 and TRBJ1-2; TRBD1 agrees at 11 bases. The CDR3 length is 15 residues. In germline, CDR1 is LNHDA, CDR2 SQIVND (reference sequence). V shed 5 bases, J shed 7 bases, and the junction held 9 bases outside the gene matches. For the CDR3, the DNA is TGTGCCAGTAGTCGGACAGGGGGCCTGTTAGTTGGCTACACCTTC. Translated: CASSRTGGLLVGYTF.

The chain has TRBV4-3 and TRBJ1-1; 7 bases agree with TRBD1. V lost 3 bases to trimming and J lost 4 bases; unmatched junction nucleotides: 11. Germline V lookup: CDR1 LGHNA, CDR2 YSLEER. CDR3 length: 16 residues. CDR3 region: CASSHTGAPRGTEAFF. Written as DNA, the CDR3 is TGCGCCAGCAGCCACACAGGGGCGCCCCGGGGCACTGAAGCTTTCTTT.

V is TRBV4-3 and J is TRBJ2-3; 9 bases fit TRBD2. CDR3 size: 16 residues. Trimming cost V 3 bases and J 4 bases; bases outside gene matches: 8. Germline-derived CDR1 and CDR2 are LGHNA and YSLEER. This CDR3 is CASSHDSGSSADTQYF. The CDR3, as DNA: TGCGCCAGCAGCCATGATAGCGGGAGCTCCGCAGATACGCAGTATTTT.

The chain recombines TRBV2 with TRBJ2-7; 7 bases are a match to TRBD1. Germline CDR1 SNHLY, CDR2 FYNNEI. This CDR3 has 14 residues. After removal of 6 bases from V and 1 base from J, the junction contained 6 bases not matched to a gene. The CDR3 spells CASRRQGGSYEQYF. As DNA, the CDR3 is TGTGCCAGCAGAAGACAGGGTGGGTCCTACGAGCAGTACTTC.

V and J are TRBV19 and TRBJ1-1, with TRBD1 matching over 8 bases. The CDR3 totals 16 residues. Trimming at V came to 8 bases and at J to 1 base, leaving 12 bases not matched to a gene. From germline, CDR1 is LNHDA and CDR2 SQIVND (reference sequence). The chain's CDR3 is CASSRTGNVANTEAFF. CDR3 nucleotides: TGTGCCAGTTCCCGGACAGGGAACGTCGCGAACACTGAAGCTTTCTTT. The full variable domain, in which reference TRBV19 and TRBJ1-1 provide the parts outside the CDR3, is DGGITQSPKYLFRKEGQNVTLSCEQNLNHDAMYWYRQDPGQGLRLIYYSQIVNDFQKGDIAEGYSVSREKKESFPLTVTSAQKNPTAFYLCASSRTGNVANTEAFFGQGTRLTVV.

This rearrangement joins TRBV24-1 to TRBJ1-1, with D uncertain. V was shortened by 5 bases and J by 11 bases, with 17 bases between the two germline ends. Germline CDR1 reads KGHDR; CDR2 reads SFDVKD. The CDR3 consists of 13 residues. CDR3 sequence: CATSVGGSPRAFF. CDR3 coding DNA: TGTGCCACCAGTGTCGGCGGCTCCCCCCGGGCTTTCTTT.

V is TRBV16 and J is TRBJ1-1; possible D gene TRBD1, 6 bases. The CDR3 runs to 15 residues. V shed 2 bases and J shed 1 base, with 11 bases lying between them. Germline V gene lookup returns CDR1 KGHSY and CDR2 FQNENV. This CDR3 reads CASSQGSRGNTEAFF. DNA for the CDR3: TGTGCCAGCAGCCAAGGGTCCAGGGGGAACACTGAAGCTTTCTTT.

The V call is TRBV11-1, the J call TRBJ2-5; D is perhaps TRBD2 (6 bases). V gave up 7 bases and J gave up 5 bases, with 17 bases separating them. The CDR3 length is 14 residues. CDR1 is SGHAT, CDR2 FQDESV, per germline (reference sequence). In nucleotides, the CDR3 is TGTGCCAGCACCCCCGAAGCGGGCGGGGAGACCCAGTACTTC. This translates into CASTPEAGGETQYF.

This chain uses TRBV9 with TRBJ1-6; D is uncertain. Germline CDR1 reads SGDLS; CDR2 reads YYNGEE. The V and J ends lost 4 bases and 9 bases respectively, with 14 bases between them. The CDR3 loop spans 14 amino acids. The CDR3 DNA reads TGTGCCAGCAGCTCTTCCGGGGATCCTTCACCCCTCCACTTT. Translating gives CASSSSGDPSPLHF.

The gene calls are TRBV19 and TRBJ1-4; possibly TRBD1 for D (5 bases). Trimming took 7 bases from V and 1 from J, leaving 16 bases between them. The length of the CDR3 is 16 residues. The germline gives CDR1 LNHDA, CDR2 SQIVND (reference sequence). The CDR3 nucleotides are TGTGCCAGTACCTGGGGGGTCGGGGGAACTAATGAAAAACTGTTTTTT. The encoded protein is CASTWGVGGTNEKLFF. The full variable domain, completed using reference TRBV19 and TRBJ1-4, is DGGITQSPKYLFRKEGQNVTLSCEQNLNHDAMYWYRQDPGQGLRLIYYSQIVNDFQKGDIAEGYSVSREKKESFPLTVTSAQKNPTAFYLCASTWGVGGTNEKLFFGSGTQLSVL.

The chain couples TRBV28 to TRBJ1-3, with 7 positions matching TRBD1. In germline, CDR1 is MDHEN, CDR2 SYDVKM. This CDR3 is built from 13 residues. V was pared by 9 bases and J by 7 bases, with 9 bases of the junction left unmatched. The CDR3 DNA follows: TGTGCCAGTTTGAACAGGGGCCCCAACACCATATATTTT. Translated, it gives CASLNRGPNTIYF.

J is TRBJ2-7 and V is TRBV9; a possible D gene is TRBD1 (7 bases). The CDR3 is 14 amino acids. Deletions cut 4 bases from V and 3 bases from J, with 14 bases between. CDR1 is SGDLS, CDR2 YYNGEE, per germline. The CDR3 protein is CASSPWQGGYEQYF. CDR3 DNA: TGTGCCAGCAGCCCCTGGCAGGGGGGCTACGAGCAGTACTTC.